Listed below are T cell receptor beta chains from one sample, sequenced in a study of post-analysis software for immune sequencing data. TCRdb re-derived calls from the PCR reads in MiXCR, one entry per CDR3 protein. Counted here are 740,000 or so distinct CDR3 sequences, approximately 50% occurring once; the ten biggest clones make up about 4.5%. Sequenced: blood. These receptors were taken from a girl aged 5 to 17 with multiple sclerosis. CDR3s include the opening cysteine and the closing phenylalanine or tryptophan.

v_gene,CDR3aa
TRBV3-1,CASSRSRGRVDEQYF
TRBV7-2,CASSLSGGKGEQFF
TRBV7-9,CASSLPGAANTGELFF
TRBV7-2,CASSFTSGRGDEQFF
TRBV20-1,CSARGDHPYEQYF
TRBV12-3/TRBV12-4,CASTGRTSGANVLTF
TRBV12-3/TRBV12-4,CASSFLGGTYEQYF
TRBV20-1,CSAPGHLYEQYF
TRBV18,CASSPPTRETQYF
TRBV7-9,CASSLVRPPAKNIQYF
TRBV12-3/TRBV12-4,CASSYGGRQETQYF